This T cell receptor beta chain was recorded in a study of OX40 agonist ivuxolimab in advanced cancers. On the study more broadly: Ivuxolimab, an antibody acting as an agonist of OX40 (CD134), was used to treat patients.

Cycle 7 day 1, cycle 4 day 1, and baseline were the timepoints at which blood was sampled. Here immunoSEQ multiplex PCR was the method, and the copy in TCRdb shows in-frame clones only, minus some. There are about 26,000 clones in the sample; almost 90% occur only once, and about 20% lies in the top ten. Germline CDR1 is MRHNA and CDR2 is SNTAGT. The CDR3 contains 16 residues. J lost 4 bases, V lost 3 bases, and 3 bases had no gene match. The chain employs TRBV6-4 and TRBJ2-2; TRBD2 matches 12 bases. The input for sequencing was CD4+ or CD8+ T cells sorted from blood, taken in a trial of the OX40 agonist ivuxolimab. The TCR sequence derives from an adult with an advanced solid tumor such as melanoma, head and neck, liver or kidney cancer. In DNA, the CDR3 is TGTGCCAGCAGTGAAGCTAGCGGGGGGGCCACCGGGGAGCTGTTTTTT. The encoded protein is CASSEASGGATGELFF.